Included here is one T cell receptor (beta chain) sequence, with context. The specificity of this receptor is unknown. From each donor, a roughly 2.5 ml peripheral blood sample was collected into PAXgene tubes and stored at -80 degrees C. Without T cell sorting, total RNA was isolated from whole blood using the PAXgene blood miRNA kit on an automated QIAcube. Peripheral blood from monozygotic twin pairs, either concordant or discordant for inflammatory bowel disease, underwent deep TCRalpha and TCRbeta repertoire profiling that used unique molecular barcoding. Smoking habits were recorded for all twin pairs, and individuals were classified as current, former or never smokers. The CDR3 numbers 15 residues from cysteine through phenylalanine. The record lacks a DNA sequence. CDR1 and CDR2 were assigned from the germline V gene (reference sequence) as WNHNN and SYGVQD. The entry originates in a study of monozygotic twins with inflammatory bowel disease (dated by TCRdb to the late 2010s). Describing the broader study: The full study comprised 28 monozygotic twin pairs: nine German pairs (four IBD-concordant, five IBD-discordant) and 19 IBD-discordant Danish pairs. The search for disease-associated traits relied mainly on comparing IBD patients with their genetically identical healthy co-twins within discordant pairs. Each individual had, on average, about 151 000 unique TCRalpha sequences and 181 000 unique TCRbeta sequences available for analysis. Broader findings and caveats from the paper: IBD patients shared fewer clonotypes with other individuals than healthy twins did, most markedly in patients showing signs of disease activity. Because patients received different immunosuppressive treatments, the repertoires may have picked up extra background noise and variability between individuals. Repertoire similarity did not differ between concordant and discordant twins, possibly due to limited statistical power. No single strong signal or clonotype linked to IBD turned up in the results, so the idea that one exists was not supported. Different T cell subtypes could not be distinguished in the analysis. IBD patients had lower TCRbeta repertoire diversity, measured by the inverse Simpson index, than their healthy co-twins.

The protocol used for the library was 5' RACE. The input for every TCR library was roughly 3,200 ng of total RNA. cDNA was synthesized with SMARTScribe reverse transcriptase in eight separate reactions per sample. During cDNA synthesis, template switching was used to introduce unique molecular identifiers that contained a 6-nucleotide sample barcode. Amplification of TCRalpha and TCRbeta cDNA involved two nested PCRs of 16 and 9 cycles, and each PCR was followed by bead purification. Before amplification, cDNA was treated with uracil DNA-glycosylase and purified using the QIAquick PCR purification kit. The second PCR added Illumina TruSeq-compatible adapters along with sample-specific barcodes. Library quality and concentration were checked on TapeStation and Qubit, and libraries were pooled at roughly 5.1 ng each. Pooled libraries were sequenced on an Illumina HiSeq2500 single-index Rapid Run with 2 x 100 bp reads and custom sequencing primers. Turning to the authors' computational methods: UMI-based consensus assembly with MiGEC version 1.2.6 was used to correct PCR and sequencing errors. MiXCR version 2.1.1 was used for V(D)J alignment, clonotype assembly and CDR3 extraction. Normalisation of gene usage, clonotype sharing and MAIT/NKT TCR abundance was achieved by analysing the top 1000, 10 000 and 20 000 clonotypes per sample. After downsampling to 27 000 UMIs, diversity was calculated as the inverse Simpson index using the vegan R package. Paired Mann-Whitney U tests on discordant twin pairs were used, with Benjamini-Hochberg multiple-testing correction. TCRdb reanalyzed the reads, keeping one entry per CDR3 protein sequence and omitting DNA. TCRdb's processing, not the authors' own work, is the source of the V and J calls. The sample table includes 110,000 to 150,000 distinct CDR3 sequences. The ten top clones hold roughly 1.2% of the sample.

The source of this sequence is a human donor with ulcerative colitis or Crohn's disease, or a healthy co-twin of an affected twin (not recorded which). The chain is encoded by TRBV10-1 joined to TRBJ2-1; TCRdb names TRBD2, which stays unverified in the absence of DNA. Sequenced material: blood. This receptor has the CDR3 CASSLDLALGNEQFF.